These T cell receptor beta chains were read from a single sample in a study of OX40 agonist ivuxolimab in advanced cancers. The method was immunoSEQ multiplex PCR; TCRdb's version includes in-frame clones alone and lacks a portion of them. The table lists 55,000 to 75,000 clones, approximately 91% of them singletons, with roughly 2.4% in the top ten. The sequenced sample was CD4+ or CD8+ T cells sorted from blood, obtained in a trial of the OX40 agonist ivuxolimab. These receptors were taken from an adult with an advanced solid tumor such as melanoma, head and neck, liver or kidney cancer. Each CDR3 is given with its conserved first and last residue. The order of the fields is D gene, clone size, J gene, CDR3 length, V gene, CDR3 protein, CDR3 DNA. D genes are given only for firm matches. Clone size, where shown, is once, few, many, or a class for clones that have expanded.

D: .; size: .; J: TRBJ1-2; length: 13; V: TRBV7-2; CDR3: CASSLESGLGYTF; DNA: TGTGCCAGCAGCTTAGAGTCGGGGCTTGGCTACACCTTC
D: .; size: .; J: TRBJ1-2; length: 13; V: TRBV6-1; CDR3: CASSEEVGFGYTF; DNA: TGTGCCAGCAGTGAAGAGGTGGGGTTTGGCTACACCTTC
D: .; size: once; J: TRBJ1-1; length: 16; V: TRBV25-1; CDR3: CASSASVGAGDTEAFF; DNA: TGTGCCAGCAGCGCCAGTGTAGGGGCGGGCGACACTGAAGCTTTCTTT
D: .; size: .; J: TRBJ2-7; length: 13; V: TRBV5-6; CDR3: CASSLARTPEQYF; DNA: TGTGCCAGCAGCTTGGCCCGTACGCCCGAGCAGTACTTC
D: TRBD1; size: .; J: TRBJ1-1; length: 13; V: TRBV6-5; CDR3: CASLRGFDTEAFF; DNA: TGTGCCAGCCTCAGGGGGTTTGACACTGAAGCTTTCTTT
D: .; size: .; J: TRBJ1-3; length: 14; V: TRBV2; CDR3: CASSGDRREGTIYF; DNA: TGTGCCAGCAGTGGGGACCGACGGGAGGGCACCATATATTTT
D: .; size: .; J: TRBJ2-2; length: 16; V: TRBV14; CDR3: CASSQDGGSNTGELFF; DNA: TGTGCCAGCAGCCAGGACGGGGGCTCAAACACCGGGGAGCTGTTTTTT
D: .; size: .; J: TRBJ1-1; length: 13; V: TRBV30; CDR3: CAWSTRANTEAFF; DNA: TGTGCCTGGAGTACAAGGGCGAACACTGAAGCTTTCTTT
D: TRBD2; size: .; J: TRBJ2-7; length: 13; V: TRBV19; CDR3: CASSIGTSYEQYF; DNA: TGTGCCAGTAGTATCGGGACTAGCTACGAGCAGTACTTC
D: TRBD2; size: .; J: TRBJ2-3; length: 14; V: TRBV10-3; CDR3: CATGGGRGTDTQYF; DNA: TGTGCCACCGGGGGGGGCCGGGGCACAGATACGCAGTATTTT
D: TRBD1; size: .; J: TRBJ1-1; length: 16; V: TRBV7-2; CDR3: CASSSQPTGEGTEAFF; DNA: TGTGCCAGCAGCTCTCAACCGACAGGGGAGGGGACTGAAGCTTTCTTT
D: .; size: .; J: TRBJ1-3; length: 14; V: TRBV4-1; CDR3: CASSQGTRGNTIYF; DNA: TGCGCCAGCAGCCAAGGGACACGCGGAAACACCATATATTTT
D: TRBD1; size: .; J: TRBJ2-5; length: 14; V: TRBV11-3; CDR3: CASSFGQGQETQYF; DNA: TGTGCCAGCAGCTTCGGACAGGGTCAAGAGACCCAGTACTTC
D: TRBD2; size: .; J: TRBJ2-3; length: 17; V: TRBV7-2; CDR3: CASRSPGLAGGQDTQYF; DNA: TGTGCCAGCAGAAGCCCTGGGCTAGCGGGGGGCCAAGATACGCAGTATTTT
D: .; size: once; J: TRBJ2-7; length: 15; V: TRBV7-2; CDR3: CASSSGSVGPYEQYF; DNA: TGTGCCAGCAGTTCGGGCTCGGTGGGGCCCTACGAGCAGTACTTC
D: TRBD1; size: few; J: TRBJ2-7; length: 15; V: TRBV7-8; CDR3: CASSQLGQATYEQYF; DNA: TGTGCCAGCAGCCAACTAGGACAGGCAACCTACGAGCAGTACTTC
D: .; size: .; J: TRBJ1-1; length: 13; V: TRBV5-5; CDR3: CASSLGGEPEAFF; DNA: TGTGCCAGCAGCTTGGGTGGGGAGCCTGAAGCTTTCTTT
D: .; size: few; J: TRBJ1-1; length: 18; V: TRBV7-9; CDR3: CASSPGVGARDFNTEAFF; DNA: TGTGCCAGCAGCCCAGGTGTGGGGGCGCGGGACTTTAACACTGAAGCTTTCTTT
D: TRBD1; size: .; J: TRBJ2-3; length: 14; V: TRBV7-3; CDR3: CASSRGQGLDTQYF; DNA: TGTGCCAGCAGCCGCGGACAGGGTCTGGATACGCAGTATTTT
D: .; size: .; J: TRBJ2-7; length: 15; V: TRBV19; CDR3: CASSITTGLSYEQYF; DNA: TGTGCCAGTAGTATAACGACAGGCCTCTCCTACGAGCAGTACTTC
D: TRBD2; size: .; J: TRBJ2-5; length: 14; V: TRBV29-1; CDR3: CSVAAGGLKETQYF; DNA: TGCAGCGTTGCCGCCGGGGGACTAAAAGAGACCCAGTACTTC
D: TRBD1; size: .; J: TRBJ1-2; length: 17; V: TRBV28; CDR3: CASSLTGWTGTNSGYTF; DNA: TGTGCCAGCAGTTTAACGGGTTGGACAGGGACTAACTCGGGCTACACCTTC
D: .; size: .; J: TRBJ1-4; length: 17; V: TRBV4-3; CDR3: CASSPVGPTATNEKLFF; DNA: TGCGCCAGCAGCCCCGTAGGGCCGACTGCAACTAATGAAAAACTGTTTTTT
D: .; size: .; J: TRBJ2-2; length: 13; V: TRBV5-4; CDR3: CASSFQDTGELFF; DNA: TGTGCCAGCAGCTTCCAAGACACCGGGGAGCTGTTTTTT
D: .; size: .; J: TRBJ2-3; length: 16; V: TRBV7-9; CDR3: CASSLARQVLADTQYF; DNA: TGTGCCAGCAGCTTAGCTCGACAGGTCCTCGCAGATACGCAGTATTTT
D: .; size: .; J: TRBJ2-3; length: 13; V: TRBV29-1; CDR3: CSVTGASTDTQYF; DNA: TGCAGCGTTACGGGTGCTAGCACAGATACGCAGTATTTT
D: TRBD2; size: .; J: TRBJ2-5; length: 17; V: TRBV5-8; CDR3: CASSLAGAGVGQETQYF; DNA: TGTGCCAGCAGCTTGGCGGGAGCGGGAGTAGGTCAAGAGACCCAGTACTTC
D: TRBD1; size: .; J: TRBJ1-5; length: 15; V: TRBV28; CDR3: CASTLRGRGNQPQHF; DNA: TGTGCCAGCACTTTAAGGGGGCGAGGCAATCAGCCCCAGCATTTT
D: .; size: .; J: TRBJ2-5; length: 14; V: TRBV18; CDR3: CASSQEVGAETQYF; DNA: TGTGCCAGCTCACAGGAAGTGGGGGCCGAGACCCAGTACTTC
D: TRBD2; size: .; J: TRBJ2-5; length: 18; V: TRBV25-1; CDR3: CASSETRTSGGAGETQYF; DNA: TGTGCCAGCAGTGAAACCCGAACTAGCGGGGGGGCCGGGGAGACCCAGTACTTC
D: TRBD1; size: .; J: TRBJ1-2; length: 13; V: TRBV25-1; CDR3: CASSDQRDRGYTF; DNA: TGTGCCAGCAGTGATCAACGGGACAGGGGCTACACCTTC
D: .; size: few; J: TRBJ1-1; length: 13; V: TRBV5-1; CDR3: CASSSNVNTEAFF; DNA: TGCGCCAGCAGCTCAAACGTGAACACTGAAGCTTTCTTT
D: .; size: .; J: TRBJ2-7; length: 13; V: TRBV11-3; CDR3: CASSLVTGGEQYF; DNA: TGTGCCAGCAGCTTAGTTACAGGCGGCGAGCAGTACTTC
D: .; size: once; J: TRBJ2-7; length: 15; V: TRBV5-1; CDR3: CASSLESGEITRQYF; DNA: TGCGCCAGCAGCTTGGAGTCGGGGGAGATTACGAGGCAGTACTTC
D: .; size: .; J: TRBJ2-2; length: 15; V: TRBV5-4; CDR3: CASSLDREKTGELFF; DNA: TGTGCCAGCAGCTTGGACAGGGAAAAGACCGGGGAGCTGTTTTTT
D: .; size: .; J: TRBJ2-7; length: 12; V: TRBV2; CDR3: CASSEQGRVPLF; DNA: TGTGCCAGCAGTGAACAGGGACGGGTCCCGCTTTTC
D: TRBD1; size: once; J: TRBJ1-5; length: 15; V: TRBV29-1; CDR3: CSVLTGTGGEQPQHF; DNA: TGCAGCGTTCTCACCGGGACAGGGGGCGAACAGCCCCAGCATTTT
D: TRBD1; size: .; J: TRBJ2-3; length: 16; V: TRBV11-2; CDR3: CASSKSGQGITDTQYF; DNA: TGTGCCAGCAGCAAATCGGGACAGGGGATCACAGATACGCAGTATTTT
D: .; size: .; J: TRBJ2-4; length: 16; V: TRBV11-3; CDR3: CASSLEAGLGRNIQYF; DNA: TGTGCCAGCAGCTTAGAGGCAGGATTGGGGAGAAACATTCAGTACTTC
D: TRBD1; size: .; J: TRBJ2-7; length: 14; V: TRBV5-1; CDR3: CASSYFGTGFEQYF; DNA: TGCGCCAGCAGCTACTTCGGGACAGGGTTCGAGCAGTACTTC
D: .; size: .; J: TRBJ2-7; length: 13; V: TRBV6-1; CDR3: CASSEGPSYEQYF; DNA: TGTGCCAGCAGTGAAGGGCCCTCCTACGAGCAGTACTTC
D: .; size: .; J: TRBJ2-3; length: 13; V: TRBV6-5; CDR3: CASSKGRGDTQYF; DNA: TGTGCCAGCAGTAAAGGAAGGGGCGATACGCAGTATTTT
D: TRBD1; size: .; J: TRBJ2-7; length: 14; V: TRBV10-3; CDR3: CAIMAGGQVYEQYF; DNA: TGTGCCATCATGGCTGGGGGACAGGTCTACGAGCAGTACTTC
D: TRBD1; size: .; J: TRBJ2-7; length: 15; V: TRBV5-1; CDR3: CASSLVRDRGYEQYF; DNA: TGCGCCAGCAGCTTGGTCCGGGACAGGGGCTACGAGCAGTACTTC
D: .; size: .; J: TRBJ2-6; length: 15; V: TRBV27; CDR3: CASSDLKGGANVLTF; DNA: TGTGCCAGCAGTGACCTCAAGGGGGGTGCCAACGTCCTGACTTTC
D: .; size: .; J: TRBJ2-3; length: 15; V: TRBV5-4; CDR3: CASSLELARGDTQYF; DNA: TGTGCCAGCAGCTTGGAATTAGCGCGGGGAGATACGCAGTATTTT
D: .; size: .; J: TRBJ2-7; length: 15; V: TRBV6-5; CDR3: CASSYSLQQPYEQYF; DNA: TGTGCCAGCAGTTACTCTCTTCAGCAGCCCTACGAGCAGTACTTC
D: .; size: .; J: TRBJ2-5; length: 18; V: TRBV4-2; CDR3: CASSQDPSGGVLQETQYF; DNA: TGTGCCAGCAGCCAAGATCCAAGCGGCGGGGTTCTCCAAGAGACCCAGTACTTC
D: .; size: .; J: TRBJ1-6; length: 16; V: TRBV7-2; CDR3: CASSLGGAGHNSPLHF; DNA: TGTGCCAGCAGCTTAGGAGGGGCTGGTCATAATTCACCCCTCCACTTT
D: TRBD2; size: .; J: TRBJ2-5; length: 18; V: TRBV4-2; CDR3: CASSQDTSGGGRGETQYF; DNA: TGTGCCAGCAGCCAAGATACTAGCGGGGGGGGCCGTGGGGAGACCCAGTACTTC
D: .; size: .; J: TRBJ2-3; length: 14; V: TRBV19; CDR3: CASSIPGVTDTQYF; DNA: TGTGCCAGTAGTATCCCGGGGGTCACAGATACGCAGTATTTT
D: .; size: .; J: TRBJ1-6; length: 15; V: TRBV2; CDR3: CASSDFGGGYSPLHF; DNA: TGTGCCAGCAGTGATTTCGGGGGAGGGTATTCACCCCTCCACTTT
D: .; size: .; J: TRBJ2-7; length: 14; V: TRBV19; CDR3: CASSGRLAPYEQYF; DNA: TGTGCCAGTAGTGGCAGACTTGCCCCCTACGAGCAGTACTTC
D: .; size: .; J: TRBJ2-3; length: 14; V: TRBV28; CDR3: CATYRISSPDTQYF; DNA: TGTGCCACCTACAGGATTAGTAGTCCAGATACGCAGTATTTT
D: .; size: .; J: TRBJ1-2; length: 15; V: TRBV19; CDR3: CASSMEGESNYGYTF; DNA: TGTGCCAGTAGTATGGAAGGGGAATCCAACTATGGCTACACCTTC